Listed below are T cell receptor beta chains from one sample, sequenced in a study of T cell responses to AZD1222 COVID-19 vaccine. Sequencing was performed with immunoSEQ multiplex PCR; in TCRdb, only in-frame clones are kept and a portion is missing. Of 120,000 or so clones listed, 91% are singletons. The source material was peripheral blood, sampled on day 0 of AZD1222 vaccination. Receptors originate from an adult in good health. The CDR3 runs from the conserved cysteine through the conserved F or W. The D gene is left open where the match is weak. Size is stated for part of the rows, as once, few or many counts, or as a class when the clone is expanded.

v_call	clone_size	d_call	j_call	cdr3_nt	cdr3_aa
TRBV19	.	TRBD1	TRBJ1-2	TGTGCCAGTAGTCCCCAGGGGGCGCATAGCTACACCTTC	CASSPQGAHSYTF
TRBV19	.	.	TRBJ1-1	TGTGCCAGTACTGGGGGGAACACTGAAGCTTTCTTT	CASTGGNTEAFF
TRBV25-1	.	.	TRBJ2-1	TGTGCCAGCAGTCCCGGGACGAAGATTTACAATGAGCAGTTCTTC	CASSPGTKIYNEQFF
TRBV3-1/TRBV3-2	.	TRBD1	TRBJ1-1	TGTGCCAGCAGTCAACAGGGGGCCACTGAAGCTTTCTTT	CASSQQGATEAFF
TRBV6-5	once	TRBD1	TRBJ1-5	TGTGCCAGCAGGGAGACAGGGGGTCAGCCCCAGCATTTT	CASRETGGQPQHF
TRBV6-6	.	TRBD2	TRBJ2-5	TGTGCCAGCATACGGGCCGGGGGGGAGACCCAGTACTTC	CASIRAGGETQYF
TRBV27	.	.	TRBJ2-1	TGTGCCAGCAGTTTAGATAGGATTGAGCAGTTCTTC	CASSLDRIEQFF
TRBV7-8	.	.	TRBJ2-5	TGTGCCAGCAGCTTCACTACCCAAGAGACCCAGTACTTC	CASSFTTQETQYF
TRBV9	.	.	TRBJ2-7	TGTGCCAGCAGCCCAGAGCGGGTTAACTACGAGCAGTACTTC	CASSPERVNYEQYF
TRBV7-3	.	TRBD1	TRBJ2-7	TGTGCCAGCAGCTTAATGGGGACAGGGGGCATGTACGAGCAGTACTTC	CASSLMGTGGMYEQYF
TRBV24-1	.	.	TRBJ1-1	TGTGCCACCAGTGATTTGAGGGGAGAAACCGGAGCTTTCTTT	CATSDLRGETGAFF
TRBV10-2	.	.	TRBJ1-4	TGCGCCAGCAGTCAGAATGCTCGGACGAAACTGTTTTTT	CASSQNARTKLFF
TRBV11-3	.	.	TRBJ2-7	TGTGCCAGCAGCTTAGGGCCACAACGGGAGCAGTACTTC	CASSLGPQREQYF
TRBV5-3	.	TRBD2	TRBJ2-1	TGTGCCAGAAGCCCGGGACTAGCGGGGGGGTACAATGAGCAGTTCTTC	CARSPGLAGGYNEQFF
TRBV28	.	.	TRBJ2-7	TGTGCCGGGGGGGACAGTCCCTACGAGCAGTACTTC	CAGGDSPYEQYF
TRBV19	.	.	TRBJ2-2	TGTGCCAGTAGTACAGCGGCCTTTCTAGTCCCCGGGGAGCTGTTTTTT	CASSTAAFLVPGELFF
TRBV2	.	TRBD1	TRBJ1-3	TGTGCCAGCATCGGGACAGGGGCGGGACGGACTGGAAACACCATATATTTT	CASIGTGAGRTGNTIYF
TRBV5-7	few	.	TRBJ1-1	TGTGCCAGCAGCTTAAACACTGAAGCTTTCTTT	CASSLNTEAFF
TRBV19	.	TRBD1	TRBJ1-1	TGTGCCAGTATTACAGGGGGCCGAACTGAAGCTTTCTTT	CASITGGRTEAFF
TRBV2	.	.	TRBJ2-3	TGTGCCAGCAGTGAATTAGACACAGATACGCAGTATTTT	CASSELDTDTQYF
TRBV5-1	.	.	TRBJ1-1	TGCGCCAGCAGAGACCAGACGAACACTGAAGCTTTCTTT	CASRDQTNTEAFF
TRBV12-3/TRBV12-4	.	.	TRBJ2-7	TGTGCCAGCAGTTTTTATGCCCGGGAGCAGTACTTC	CASSFYAREQYF
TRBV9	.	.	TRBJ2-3	TGTGCCAGCAGCGTAGGAACTAGCTTAGATACGCAGTATTTT	CASSVGTSLDTQYF
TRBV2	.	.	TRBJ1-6	TGTGCCAGCAGCCCCGGACAGTTTACTAATTCACCCCTCCACTTT	CASSPGQFTNSPLHF
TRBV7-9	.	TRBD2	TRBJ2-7	TGTGCCAGCAGCTCCGGGACTAGCGATTTCTACGAGCAGTACTTC	CASSSGTSDFYEQYF
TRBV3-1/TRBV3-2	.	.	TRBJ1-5	TGTGCCAGCAGCCAAGGAGGCGGGATAGCGCCCCAGCATTTT	CASSQGGGIAPQHF
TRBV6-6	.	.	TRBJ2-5	TGTGCCAGCAGTTATTCCGACAGTAAAGAGACCCAGTACTTC	CASSYSDSKETQYF
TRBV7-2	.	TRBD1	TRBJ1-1	TGTGCCAGCAGCTTATGGTTAATGGGGACAGTTAACACTGAAGCTTTCTTT	CASSLWLMGTVNTEAFF
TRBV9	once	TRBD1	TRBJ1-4	TGTGCCAGCAGCGTAGAACAGGGGGCTGGAAAACTGTTTTTT	CASSVEQGAGKLFF